The next 14 T cell receptor beta chains were all read from a single sample in a study of blood T cell repertoires in COVID-19. Here immunoSEQ multiplex PCR was the method, and the copy in TCRdb shows in-frame clones only, minus some. The sample shows about 70,000 clones, approximately 80% of them seen only once. Specimen: peripheral blood. These receptors originate from a woman between 65 and 79 years old with acute or convalescent COVID-19.

The V and J genes are TRBV6-1 and TRBJ1-2, with no clear D. V lost 2 bases to trimming and J lost 2 bases, with 3 bases between them. The CDR3 sequence is 12 residues long. CDR1 is MNHNS, CDR2 SASEGT, per germline. The DNA of the CDR3 is TGTGCCAGCAGTGAACGGAACTATGGCTACACCTTC. This encodes CASSERNYGYTF.

This clone was counted between two and nine times. The chain uses TRBV6-5 and TRBJ2-2; TRBD2 aligns across 9 bases. Per germline, CDR1 MNHEY and CDR2 SVGAGI. With V trimmed by 4 bases and J by 5 bases, 2 bases remained unmatched. This CDR3 is 14 amino acids long. The CDR3 protein is CASSLAGETGELFF. The CDR3 nucleotides are TGTGCCAGCAGTTTAGCGGGAGAGACCGGGGAGCTGTTTTTT.

This sequence joins TRBV5-4 and TRBJ2-3, with D perhaps matching TRBD2 (5 bases). This CDR3 region has 14 residues. Germline values: CDR1 SGHNT, CDR2 YYREEE (reference sequence). V lost 8 bases and J 5 bases, leaving 18 bases between the germline ends. This CDR3 is CASSRPGGGDTQYF. CDR3 coding DNA: TGTGCCAGTAGCCGACCCGGTGGAGGAGATACGCAGTATTTT.

V and J are TRBV2 and TRBJ1-1, with 8 bases fitting TRBD1. The ends lost 8 bases at V and 4 bases at J; junction bases unmatched: 9. The CDR3 length is 14 residues. Looked up from germline, CDR1 is SNHLY and CDR2 is FYNNEI. The CDR3 DNA reads as TGTGCCAGCGTACGACAGGGGAGCGGCACTGAAGCTTTCTTT. The encoded protein is CASVRQGSGTEAFF.

The chain links TRBV19 to TRBJ1-5; no clear D. Between the trimmed V and J ends, which lost 7 bases and 2 bases, there was a span of 6 bases. The CDR3 contains 12 residues. Germline V gene sequence: CDR1 LNHDA, CDR2 SQIVND (reference sequence). The CDR3 protein is CASMAGNQPQHF. The CDR3 bases are TGTGCCAGTATGGCAGGCAATCAGCCCCAGCATTTT.

This clone was counted between two and nine times. The rearrangement joins TRBV2 to TRBJ1-2; D gene ambiguous. Trimming left V 7 bases short and J 5 bases short, with 14 bases between. CDR3 size: 13 residues. Germline assignment: CDR1 SNHLY and CDR2 FYNNEI. CDR3 DNA: TGTGCCAGCATGGTAAACACAGCTTATGGCTACACCTTC. Protein sequence: CASMVNTAYGYTF.

CDR3 coding DNA: TGTGCCAGCAGTTTACGAGGGTATGGCTACACCTTC. As protein: CASSLRGYGYTF. The chain employs TRBV28 and TRBJ1-2; no clear D gene. The V end lost 2 bases, the J end lost 5 bases, and 6 bases lay between the germline ends. Germline CDR1 and CDR2: MDHEN and SYDVKM. The CDR3 is made up of 12 amino acids.

This clone was observed a handful of times. CDR3 sequence: CASSFRRTAAGQPQHF. In DNA, the CDR3 is TGTGCCAGCAGCTTCCGCAGGACAGCCGCTGGTCAGCCCCAGCATTTT. The chain uses TRBV5-6 and TRBJ1-5, with TRBD1 as a possible D gene (6 bases). The CDR3 loop spans 16 amino acids. The germline CDR1 and CDR2 sequences are SGHDT and YYEEEE. V lost 2 bases to trimming and J lost 6 bases, with 18 bases between them.

The V and J genes are TRBV28 and TRBJ2-1; 12 bases are a match to TRBD2. The J segment lost 8 bases and the V segment lost 6 bases, leaving 2 bases of the junction unmatched. The CDR3 has 13 residues. Germline V gene data show CDR1 as MDHEN and CDR2 as SYDVKM. The CDR3 region has the DNA TGTGCCAGCAGGACTAGCGGGAGCTATGAGCAGTTCTTC. It is translated as CASRTSGSYEQFF.

This clone was seen just once. The chain uses TRBV5-1 and TRBJ2-1; the match to TRBD1 covers 8 bases. Unmatched junction bases numbered 21, after V lost 4 bases and J lost 9 bases. Germline-derived CDR1 and CDR2 are SGHRS and YFSETQ. There are 18 residues in the CDR3. The CDR3 protein is CASSARDRLASGGREQFF. The CDR3 region has the DNA TGCGCCAGCAGCGCCCGGGACAGGTTGGCCAGCGGAGGACGTGAGCAGTTCTTC.

A single count supports this clone. The chain employs TRBV7-2 and TRBJ2-1; 12 bases fit TRBD2. V lost 1 base to trimming and J lost 8 bases; unmatched junction nucleotides: 6. The CDR3 covers 16 residues. Germline assignment: CDR1 SGHTA and CDR2 FQGNSA. CDR3 residues: CASSLGWLAGGDEQFF. The DNA for the CDR3 is TGTGCCAGCAGCTTAGGGTGGCTAGCGGGAGGGGATGAGCAGTTCTTC.

This chain joins TRBV7-6 and TRBJ2-7; maybe TRBD2 (6 bases). Germline CDR1 and CDR2: SGHVS and FNYEAQ. Trimming stripped 1 base from V and 2 bases from J, with 15 bases between. This CDR3 contains 16 residues. The CDR3: CASSLVGGEATYEQYF. The CDR3 region has the DNA TGTGCCAGCAGCTTAGTAGGTGGGGAGGCGACCTACGAGCAGTACTTC.

The V and J genes are TRBV5-1 and TRBJ2-7; 11 bases are a match to TRBD1. Trimming removed 0 bases from V and 4 bases from J; junction bases left unmatched: 9. Germline lookup yields CDR1 SGHRS and CDR2 YFSETQ. The length of the CDR3 is 17 residues. The CDR3 sequence: CASSLAAGQGGIYEQYF. Here the CDR3 DNA reads TGCGCCAGCAGCTTGGCCGCGGGACAGGGGGGAATTTACGAGCAGTACTTC.

The chain joins TRBV6-5 to TRBJ1-4; 7 bases are shared with TRBD1. V shed 6 bases, J shed 4 bases, and the junction held 5 bases outside the gene matches. Germline CDR1 is MNHEY and CDR2 is SVGAGI. This CDR3 region has 14 residues. CDR3 in amino acids: CASRRDSSNEKLFF. The CDR3 coding sequence is TGTGCCAGCAGGAGGGACAGCAGTAATGAAAAACTGTTTTTT.